This entry concerns a single T cell receptor (beta chain). When the RNA was reverse transcribed, random hexamers were used with an input of about 0.45 to 1 ug. TCRdb independently ran MiXCR on the immunoSEQ multiplex PCR reads; one entry per CDR3 protein. The sample gives a few hundred thousand distinct CDR3 sequences, approximately 89% of which show up once; under 0.15% is in the top ten. This CDR3 is 15 amino acids long. The V gene end was trimmed by 8 bases and the J gene end by 0 bases; junction bases not matched to a gene: 9. Germline V lookup: CDR1 SEHNR, CDR2 FQNEAQ (reference sequence). These data come from a study of CD8 T cells in Susac syndrome.

This chain connects TRBV7-9 to TRBJ2-7, with TRBD2 matching over 8 bases. The TCR sequence derives from a human donor with multiple sclerosis. The sequenced sample consisted of CD8+ T cells from PBMCs. DNA for the CDR3: TGTGCCAGCGCCCAGGCTAGCGGGCCCTCCTACGAGCAGTACTTC. This sequence encodes CASAQASGPSYEQYF.